Detailed here is one T cell receptor (beta chain). It was during active infection that Seattle patients were enrolled and then longitudinally followed. The sample originates from a study of blood T cell repertoires in COVID-19. Study information: In each case, the material was cDNA or gDNA derived from T cells, B-cell-depleted T cells, or PBMCs.

The CDR3 extends over 14 amino acids. V gave up 6 bases and J gave up 4 bases; unmatched junction bases: 5. Germline CDR1 reads LNHNV; CDR2 reads YYDKDF (reference sequence). The assay was immunoSEQ multiplex PCR, and TCRdb's table has in-frame clones only and misses some. The repertoire includes roughly 200,000 clones, 75% to 85% of them detected once, and approximately 9.9% sits in the top ten. The sequenced sample was peripheral blood. This chain links TRBV15 with TRBJ1-4; 7 bases match TRBD1. The receptor's source is a woman aged 40 to 50 with COVID-19, enrolled during active disease. The CDR3 reads CATSRGTDNEKLFF. CDR3 nucleotide sequence: TGTGCCACCAGTCGGGGGACAGATAATGAAAAACTGTTTTTT.